Below, 32 T cell receptor beta chains from the same sample are listed, as sequenced in a study of Graves' ophthalmopathy and Graves' hyperthyroidism (dated by TCRdb to 2017 to 2018). The listed sequencing device is Illumina HiSeq 2000. For repertoire sequencing, TCR beta CDR3 regions were amplified from RNA transcripts. HTBI primers and the Qiagen OneStep RT-PCR kit were used in a first-round RT-PCR, which was followed by a second-round multiplex PCR, size selection and purification. TCRdb handled the public reads itself, with Q25 trimming in fastp and clone calling in MiXCR, and kept productive beta chains. CDR3 protein duplicates are merged, each entry listing the most common genes and DNA. In all, the sample holds about 640,000 distinct CDR3 sequences, and roughly 39% of those were seen once. The ten biggest clones cover 3.3% of the sample. The sequenced sample consisted of peripheral blood. These receptors were collected from an adult man with Graves' ophthalmopathy.

The chain links TRBV7-3 to TRBJ1-2; no reliable D call. The ends were cut back, 5 bases at V and 4 bases at J, with 14 bases in the middle. The germline CDR1 and CDR2 sequences are SGHTA and FQGTGA. This CDR3 spans 14 amino acids. CDR3 nucleotide sequence: TGTGCCAGCAGCGGAGGTGCGGGAGGCTATGGCTACACCTTC. Translating it yields CASSGGAGGYGYTF.

This clonotype was observed at least ten times. At one of its ends the junction is not consistent with the germline gene, which may arise from a read error. The chain recombines TRBV10-3 with TRBJ1-1; maybe TRBD1 (5 bases). There are 15 residues in the CDR3. The germline CDR1 and CDR2 sequences are ENHRY and SYGVKD. CDR3 sequence: CASSDYGARDTEAFF. The CDR3 DNA reads TGTGCCAGCAGTGATTATGGGGCTAGGGACACTGAAGCTTTCTTT.

The rearrangement uses TRBV7-6 and TRBJ1-6; 7 bases match TRBD1. The CDR3 totals 13 residues. Germline assignment: CDR1 SGHVS and CDR2 FNYEAQ. V was clipped by 8 bases and J by 9 bases; unmatched bases: 7. Here the CDR3 reads CASSTGEFSPLHF. The CDR3 DNA reads TGTGCCAGCTCAACAGGGGAATTTTCACCCCTCCACTTT.

This sequence joins TRBV29-1 and TRBJ1-1, with D perhaps matching TRBD1 (5 bases). The germline V and J ends were trimmed by 6 bases and 1 base, with 9 bases remaining between them. The CDR3 loop spans 12 amino acids. Germline V lookup: CDR1 SQVTM, CDR2 ANQGSEA. This chain's CDR3 is CSVSDTNTEAFF. DNA of the CDR3: TGCAGCGTCTCGGACACGAACACTGAAGCTTTCTTT.

This clonotype was recorded once. This chain connects TRBV29-1 to TRBJ1-2; TRBD1 matches 7 bases. Per germline, CDR1 SQVTM and CDR2 ANQGSEA. V was clipped by 7 bases and J by 3 bases; unmatched bases: 5. CDR3 length: 12 residues. CDR3 bases: TGCAGCGGGACAGGAGAACACTATGGCTACACCTTC. Protein sequence: CSGTGEHYGYTF.

The genes are TRBV7-2 and TRBJ2-7; tentative D call: TRBD2 (6 bases). Germline loops: CDR1 SGHTA, CDR2 FQGNSA. This CDR3 comprises 13 residues. V was pared by 3 bases and J by 6 bases, with 12 bases between. The CDR3 region is CASSFTSGGEQYF. For the CDR3, the DNA is TGTGCCAGCAGCTTCACTTCCGGGGGCGAGCAGTACTTC.

The V call is TRBV10-3, the J call TRBJ1-1; D remains unclear. From germline, CDR1 is ENHRY and CDR2 SYGVKD. There are 11 residues in the CDR3. The CDR3 sequence: CAGPWNTEAFF. The CDR3 DNA reads TGTGCTGGACCCTGGAACACTGAAGCTTTCTTT.

Concerning this clonotype itself: A much more abundant neighbour one base away suggests this may be a read error. The chain has TRBV2 and TRBJ1-2, with TRBD1 matching 7 bases. The CDR3 is made up of 15 amino acids. CDR1 is SNHLY and CDR2 is FYNNEI in the germline V gene. J lost 6 bases, V lost 7 bases, and 14 bases had no gene match. The CDR3 reads CASTTDRTYGDGYTF. CDR3 coding DNA: TGTGCCAGCACCACGGACAGGACTTATGGGGATGGCTACACCTTC.

The chain employs TRBV29-1 and TRBJ2-5, with TRBD1 matching 8 bases. The CDR3 contains 11 residues. Germline lookup yields CDR1 SQVTM and CDR2 ANQGSEA. The V gene end was trimmed by 8 bases and the J gene end by 4 bases; junction bases not matched to a gene: 3. CDR3 loop: CSTGGAETQYF. As DNA, the CDR3 is TGCAGCACAGGGGGTGCAGAGACCCAGTACTTC. Full variable domain (missing parts from reference TRBV29-1 and TRBJ2-5): SAVISQKPSRDICQRGTSLTIQCQVDSQVTMMFWYRQQPGQSLTLIATANQGSEATYESGFVIDKFPISRPNLTFSTLTVSNMSPEDSSIYLCSTGGAETQYFGPGTRLLVL.

This clonotype was seen many times. The rearrangement joins TRBV2 to TRBJ2-2, with 8 nucleotides matching TRBD1. The CDR3 is 15 residues long. Losses at the gene ends were 5 bases for V and 3 bases for J; bases not matched to a gene: 5. Per the germline V gene, CDR1 is SNHLY and CDR2 is FYNNEI. The CDR3 reads CASSPDRVDTGELFF. CDR3 bases: TGTGCCAGCAGTCCGGACAGGGTCGACACCGGGGAGCTGTTTTTT.

As for this clonotype: A much bigger clone sits one base away, suggesting this may be a read error. The gene calls are TRBV4-3 and TRBJ1-1, with unresolved D. V shed 3 bases and J shed 6 bases, with 8 bases lying between them. Germline V gene data show CDR1 as LGHNA and CDR2 as YSLEER. The CDR3 loop spans 12 amino acids. In DNA, the CDR3 is TGCGCCAGCAGCCACGGATGGCCTGAAGCTTTCTTT. Amino acids: CASSHGWPEAFF.

The chain has TRBV11-2 and TRBJ1-4, with a weak D call TRBD1 (5 bases). The CDR3 is made up of 15 amino acids. V was shortened by 5 bases and J by 3 bases, with 13 bases between the two germline ends. Germline V CDR1 and CDR2: SGHAT, FQNNGV. The CDR3 nucleotides read TGTGCCAGCAGCCTCGGGGGTGAAGCTAATGAAAAACTGTTTTTT. It translates to CASSLGGEANEKLFF. The variable domain in full, with the rest retrieved from reference TRBV11-2 and TRBJ1-4, is EAGVAQSPRYKIIEKRQSVAFWCNPISGHATLYWYQQILGQGPKLLIQFQNNGVVDDSQLPKDRFSAERLKGVDSTLKIQPAKLEDSAVYLCASSLGGEANEKLFFGSGTQLSVL.

This clonotype was counted ten times or more. The chain couples TRBV5-1 to TRBJ1-2; no clear D. CDR1 and CDR2 from the germline V gene are SGHRS and YFSETQ. Trimming cost V 4 bases and J 5 bases, with 12 bases left between them. The CDR3 covers 13 residues. CDR3: CASSQSRIYGYTF. CDR3 in DNA: TGCGCCAGCAGCCAAAGCAGGATATATGGCTACACCTTC.

J is TRBJ2-7 and V is TRBV25-1, with 7 bases lining up with TRBD2. V was clipped by 6 bases and J by 0 bases; unmatched bases: 8. CDR1 MGHDK and CDR2 SYGVNS come from the germline V gene. The CDR3 length is 15 residues. The CDR3 DNA reads as TGTGCCAGCAGCCAAACTAGCGCCTCCTCCTACGAGCAGTACTTC. Its translation is CASSQTSASSYEQYF.

A few counts support this clonotype. V is TRBV6-1 and J is TRBJ1-4; D not certain. CDR1 and CDR2 (germline): MNHNS, SASEGT. This CDR3 has 14 residues. The V end was cut by 7 bases, the J end by 7 bases, with 16 bases between. CDR3 sequence (DNA): TGTGCCAGCAAGCTCCAAAGGCGGAGTGAAAAACTGTTTTTT. Translation gives CASKLQRRSEKLFF.

The rearrangement links TRBV2 to TRBJ1-2; 7 bases are a match to TRBD1. With V trimmed by 5 bases and J by 4 bases, 16 bases remained unmatched. Germline V gene lookup returns CDR1 SNHLY and CDR2 FYNNEI. This CDR3 is 17 amino acids long. CDR3 sequence (DNA): TGTGCCAGCAGTATACAGACAGGGTTAGCAACTCTCTATGGCTACACCTTC. It yields the protein CASSIQTGLATLYGYTF. Full variable domain (remainder filled in from reference TRBV2 and TRBJ1-2): EPEVTQTPSHQVTQMGQEVILRCVPISNHLYFYWYRQILGQKVEFLVSFYNNEISEKSEIFDDQFSVERPDGSNFTLKIRSTKLEDSAMYFCASSIQTGLATLYGYTFGSGTRLTVV.

The table lists this clonotype with many counts. The chain recombines TRBV25-1 with TRBJ2-2, with D unclear. The length of the CDR3 is 13 residues. Germline V gene data show CDR1 as MGHDK and CDR2 as SYGVNS. Trimming shortened V by 7 bases and J by 6 bases, and 12 bases separated the two germline ends. CDR3: CASIGSGPGELFF. Here the CDR3 DNA reads TGTGCCAGCATCGGATCTGGGCCCGGGGAGCTGTTTTTT. The complete variable domain, with remaining parts taken from reference TRBV25-1 and TRBJ2-2, reads EADIYQTPRYLVIGTGKKITLECSQTMGHDKMYWYQQDPGMELHLIHYSYGVNSTEKGDLSSESTVSRIRTEHFPLTLESARPSHTSQYLCASIGSGPGELFFGEGSRLTVL.

This chain links TRBV5-4 with TRBJ2-7; TRBD1 matches at 7 bases. Germline lookup yields CDR1 SGHNT and CDR2 YYREEE (reference sequence). J was trimmed by 5 bases and V by 0 bases; bases with no gene match: 8. This CDR3 spans 15 amino acids. In DNA, the CDR3 is TGTGCCAGCAGCTTGGGCGGGCAGGGGGAGAACGAGCAGTACTTC. It yields the protein CASSLGGQGENEQYF.

The V gene is TRBV6-1, the J gene TRBJ1-1; D possibly corresponds to TRBD1 (6 bases). Trimming cost V 5 bases and J 5 bases, with 12 bases left between them. The CDR3 has 13 amino acids. Per germline, CDR1 MNHNS and CDR2 SASEGT. As DNA, the CDR3 is TGTGCCAGCAGTTACCTGGACAGAACTGAAGCTTTCTTT. Translating it yields CASSYLDRTEAFF.

There are a few counts of this clonotype. The chain joins TRBV6-6 to TRBJ1-6, with 7 positions matching TRBD1. Germline CDR1 is MNHNY and CDR2 is SVGAGI (reference sequence). V gave up 2 bases and J gave up 6 bases; unmatched junction bases: 1. The CDR3 loop spans 14 amino acids. The CDR3 region has the DNA TGTGCCAGCAGTTACAGGGGGCTTAATTCACCCCTCCACTTT. Protein product: CASSYRGLNSPLHF.

This clonotype showed up many times. The chain couples TRBV15 to TRBJ1-4; unclear D gene. Germline CDR1 and CDR2: LNHNV and YYDKDF (reference sequence). This CDR3 is built from 14 residues. The V gene lost 1 base and the J gene lost 6 bases, with 9 bases spanning the gap. In nucleotides, the CDR3 is TGTGCCACCAGCAGAGGAGTTCCCGATGAAAAACTGTTTTTT. Protein product: CATSRGVPDEKLFF.

This rearrangement joins TRBV9 to TRBJ1-3, with D possibly matching TRBD1 (5 bases). The CDR3 extends over 15 amino acids. Germline V CDR1 and CDR2: SGDLS, YYNGEE. The germline V and J ends were trimmed by 0 bases and 2 bases, with 9 bases remaining between them. CDR3 bases: TGTGCCAGCAGCGTAGTTGGGGGGACTGGAAACACCATATATTTT. Its protein is CASSVVGGTGNTIYF.

This clonotype appeared many times. This sequence joins TRBV2 and TRBJ2-2; D gene unclear. V was pared by 6 bases and J by 1 base, with 3 bases between. The CDR3 is 12 amino acids. CDR1 is SNHLY, CDR2 FYNNEI, per germline. CDR3 nucleotide sequence: TGTGCCAGCAGCTGGAACACCGGGGAGCTGTTTTTT. Translated: CASSWNTGELFF.

Remarks on this clonotype: This clone may be a read error of a much larger clone one base away. The rearrangement uses TRBV29-1 and TRBJ1-2; D is undetermined. From germline, CDR1 is SQVTM and CDR2 ANQGSEA. Trimming shortened V by 1 base and J by 4 bases, and 13 bases separated the two germline ends. This CDR3 contains 14 residues. The CDR3 sequence is CSVEGSEGAYGYTF. The CDR3 coding sequence is TGCAGCGTTGAAGGGTCAGAGGGAGCCTATGGCTACACCTTC.

In regard to this clonotype: Sequence at one end of the junction differs from germline and may be a read error. The rearrangement links TRBV24-1 to TRBJ2-2, with D possibly TRBD1 on 6 matching bases. The germline V gene has CDR1 KGHDR and CDR2 SFDVKD. This CDR3 is 15 amino acids long. CDR3 in amino acids: CASSYVAGDTGELFF. The DNA of the CDR3 is TGTGCCAGCAGTTACGTGGCAGGGGACACCGGGGAGCTGTTTTTT.

This clonotype was found many times. This sequence joins TRBV24-1 and TRBJ2-2; tentatively, D is TRBD1 (5 bases). Looked up from germline, CDR1 is KGHDR and CDR2 is SFDVKD. V was shortened by 3 bases and J by 6 bases, with 10 bases between the two germline ends. The CDR3 is 14 residues long. The CDR3 loop reads CATSDHAGSGELFF. In DNA form, the CDR3 reads TGTGCCACCAGTGATCACGCAGGGTCCGGGGAGCTGTTTTTT.

In DNA form, the CDR3 reads TGTGCCAGCAGCCCCGGTCAGGGATTCTCTGGGGCCAACGTCCTGACTTTC. It is translated as CASSPGQGFSGANVLTF. The chain joins TRBV7-3 to TRBJ2-6, with D tentatively TRBD1 (5 bases). Trimming cost V 5 bases and J 0 bases, with 14 bases left between them. CDR3 size: 17 residues. CDR1 SGHTA and CDR2 FQGTGA come from the germline V gene.

The V and J genes are TRBV7-8 and TRBJ1-6, with 7 positions matching TRBD1. CDR3 size: 18 residues. After removal of 2 bases from V and 7 bases from J, the junction contained 14 bases not matched to a gene. From germline, CDR1 is SGHVS and CDR2 FQNEAQ. In DNA, the CDR3 is TGTGCCAGCAGCTTAAGATCAAGGGGGCAGGGCTCAAATTCACCCCTCCACTTT. Protein product: CASSLRSRGQGSNSPLHF.

The rearrangement links TRBV5-1 to TRBJ2-7, with 9 bases aligning to TRBD2. V was pared by 4 bases and J by 4 bases, with 9 bases of the junction left unmatched. Looked up from germline, CDR1 is SGHRS and CDR2 is YFSETQ. The CDR3 is 15 amino acids. For the CDR3, the DNA is TGCGCCAGCAGCCCCTCTAGCGGGATGGGGTACGAGCAGTACTTC. Translated: CASSPSSGMGYEQYF.

There are a few counts of this clonotype. The chain carries TRBV7-8 and TRBJ2-7; 7 bases map to TRBD1. Germline V CDR1 and CDR2: SGHVS, FQNEAQ. Trimming removed 6 bases from V and 7 bases from J; junction bases left unmatched: 21. The CDR3 has 17 amino acids. CDR3 DNA: TGTGCCAGCAGTTTCGTCGGGACAGCGCCTTGGTCTAGAGAGCAGTACTTC. Translated: CASSFVGTAPWSREQYF.

There are a few counts of this clonotype. V gene TRBV10-3 combines with J gene TRBJ1-1; D is perhaps TRBD1 (6 bases). The CDR3 extends over 14 amino acids. V lost 10 bases and J lost 2, with 17 bases in between. Germline loops: CDR1 ENHRY, CDR2 SYGVKD. CDR3 sequence (DNA): TGTGCCAGCTCACCCTTACAGGGAAACACTGAAGCTTTCTTT. It encodes CASSPLQGNTEAFF.

As to this clonotype: One end of the junction varies from germline; a read error may be responsible. CDR3 nucleotides: TGTGCCAGCAGTTTGGGGACAGGGACCTACGAGCTGTACTTC. As protein: CASSLGTGTYELYF. The chain couples TRBV7-2 to TRBJ2-7, with 9 nucleotides matching TRBD1. Germline CDR1 is SGHTA and CDR2 is FQGNSA. The CDR3 extends over 14 amino acids.